This T cell receptor beta chain was found in a study of blood T cell repertoires in COVID-19. As processed by the authors: It was from reference gene primer amplification that nucleated cell counts were estimated. Profiling relied on immunoSEQ multiplex PCR, and the TCRdb table lists in-frame clones only, not all of them. That table is the source of V, J and clone size, and D and trimming were worked out from the DNA. Among 210,000 or so clones, 78% were seen once, and the ten largest hold approximately 3%. The sequence was collected from a woman of 80 years or more with active or convalescent COVID-19. Sample: peripheral blood.

The CDR3, as DNA: TGTGCCACCAGTGATCCGACTAGCGGGGGGGCCGATGAGCAGTTCTTC. Amino acid sequence: CATSDPTSGGADEQFF. The V and J genes are TRBV24-1 and TRBJ2-1; TRBD2 aligns across 14 bases. CDR3 length: 16 residues. Germline-derived CDR1 and CDR2 are KGHDR and SFDVKD. With 3 bases clipped from V and 8 bases from J, the junction kept 5 bases outside the gene matches.